Below, one T cell receptor beta chain is given with its context. The study used blood bank volunteers in Maryland, USA, as healthy controls. The cell input for sorted libraries was 1 million, and those cells were CD4+ or CD8+ T cells. The cDNA was generated through 5'RACE incorporating 10-nucleotide random UMIs. TCRdb analysed the 5' RACE reads with MiXCR anew, one entry per CDR3 protein. The sample contains more than 30,000 distinct CDR3 sequences, more than 4% of which appear only once. This sample was included in a study of neurological immune-mediated disorders. Germline V lookup: CDR1 SGHDT, CDR2 YYEEEE. The CDR3 totals 14 residues. J was trimmed by 7 bases and V by 9 bases; bases with no gene match: 10.

Sequenced sample: CD4+ T cells from blood. This TCR derives from a woman aged 40 to 50 in good health. This chain uses TRBV5-6 with TRBJ1-4; 9 bases map to TRBD1. The CDR3 DNA sequence: TGTGCCAACAGTTTCGGACAGGGGATTGAAAAACTGTTTTTT. It translates to CANSFGQGIEKLFF.